This TCR beta chain was sequenced for a study of PD-1 blockade in classical Hodgkin lymphoma. Some clones are missing from TCRdb's copy, which holds only in-frame ones; the method was immunoSEQ multiplex PCR. There are some 70,000 clones in the sample; 93% occur only once, and about 2.5% lies in the top ten. About this clone: Its antigen is still unknown.

Study-wide results and caveats: Diminished baseline TCR diversity has been reported in newly diagnosed patients relative to healthy donors. With respect to the repertoire differences, their causes, possibly disease activity or prior therapy, remain undefined.

Described time point: newly diagnosed, previously untreated cHL patient sample. PBMCs from untreated, newly diagnosed classical Hodgkin lymphoma were comparison samples. The sample comprised peripheral blood mononuclear cells (PBMCs). The TCR sequence derives from a human donor with classical Hodgkin lymphoma.

CDR3 nucleotides: TGCAGCGGGGGGAGGGATGAAAAACTGTTTTTT. Translated: CSGGRDEKLFF. This sequence joins TRBV20-1 and TRBJ1-4, with D tentatively TRBD1 (5 bases). The CDR3 has 11 residues. Germline loops: CDR1 DFQATT, CDR2 SNEGSKA (reference sequence).